A selection of T cell receptor beta chains follows, all from one sample in a study of cytomegalovirus exposure and HLA in healthy donors. Using immunoSEQ multiplex PCR, the repertoire was profiled, and TCRdb retains in-frame clones only, with some absent. The sample records about 43,000 clones, roughly 51% being singletons. The source material was PBMCs. The receptors originated from a man in his fifties or sixties in good health and CMV-seronegative. Both conserved end residues are part of each CDR3. Each record gives: V gene, clone size, J gene, D gene, CDR3 protein, CDR3 DNA. The D gene is left open where the match is weak. Clone size is stated in some rows and not others, as once, few, many or a class when expanded.

V gene: TRBV7-9; clone size: few; J gene: TRBJ1-5; D gene: TRBD1; CDR3 protein: CASSSYSAGGRRQPQHF; CDR3 DNA: TGTGCCAGCAGCTCCTACTCCGCAGGGGGGAGGAGGCAGCCCCAGCATTTT
V gene: TRBV29-1; clone size: once; J gene: TRBJ2-2; D gene: .; CDR3 protein: CSARQAPNTGELFF; CDR3 DNA: TGCAGCGCAAGACAGGCCCCGAACACCGGGGAGCTGTTTTTT
V gene: TRBV19; clone size: few; J gene: TRBJ1-2; D gene: .; CDR3 protein: CASSIGTDYGYTF; CDR3 DNA: TGTGCCAGTAGTATAGGGACAGACTATGGCTACACCTTC
V gene: TRBV6-6; clone size: .; J gene: TRBJ2-7; D gene: TRBD1; CDR3 protein: CASSWDRNAYEQYF; CDR3 DNA: TGTGCCAGCAGTTGGGACAGAAACGCCTACGAGCAGTACTTC
V gene: TRBV29-1; clone size: .; J gene: TRBJ2-1; D gene: TRBD2; CDR3 protein: CSARTSVDNEQFF; CDR3 DNA: TGCAGCGCCCGGACTAGTGTAGACAATGAGCAGTTCTTC
V gene: TRBV21-1; clone size: .; J gene: TRBJ1-2; D gene: .; CDR3 protein: CASSTTGLHGYTF; CDR3 DNA: TGTGCCAGCAGCACCACGGGACTGCATGGCTACACCTTC
V gene: TRBV19; clone size: .; J gene: TRBJ2-6; D gene: TRBD2; CDR3 protein: CASTIRGREGESGANVLTF; CDR3 DNA: TGTGCCAGTACGATTAGAGGGCGGGAGGGGGAATCTGGGGCCAACGTCCTGACTTTC
V gene: TRBV9; clone size: few; J gene: TRBJ1-2; D gene: .; CDR3 protein: CASSPSAVNYGYTF; CDR3 DNA: TGTGCCAGCAGCCCTAGCGCAGTTAACTATGGCTACACCTTC
V gene: TRBV6-1; clone size: .; J gene: TRBJ1-2; D gene: .; CDR3 protein: CASRDSGGLSGYTF; CDR3 DNA: TGTGCCAGCAGGGACTCCGGGGGGTTGAGTGGCTACACCTTC
V gene: TRBV19; clone size: .; J gene: TRBJ2-3; D gene: TRBD1; CDR3 protein: CASKGQGVDTQYF; CDR3 DNA: TGTGCCAGTAAGGGACAGGGGGTAGATACGCAGTATTTT
V gene: TRBV4-1; clone size: few; J gene: TRBJ2-7; D gene: TRBD2; CDR3 protein: CASTSGALQIGSYEQYF; CDR3 DNA: TGCGCCAGCACTAGCGGCGCCCTGCAAATAGGTTCATACGAGCAGTACTTC
V gene: TRBV7-8; clone size: .; J gene: TRBJ1-2; D gene: .; CDR3 protein: CASSLKGAGYGYTF; CDR3 DNA: TGTGCCAGCAGCTTAAAAGGGGCAGGCTATGGCTACACCTTC
V gene: TRBV30; clone size: .; J gene: TRBJ2-1; D gene: .; CDR3 protein: CAWSVLDPNEQFF; CDR3 DNA: TGTGCCTGGAGTGTACTAGATCCCAATGAGCAGTTCTTC
V gene: TRBV19; clone size: few; J gene: TRBJ1-2; D gene: TRBD1; CDR3 protein: CASSISAGGYGYTF; CDR3 DNA: TGTGCCAGTAGTATCTCGGCAGGGGGCTATGGCTACACCTTC
V gene: TRBV27; clone size: few; J gene: TRBJ1-5; D gene: .; CDR3 protein: CASKRGGNQPQHF; CDR3 DNA: TGTGCCAGCAAGCGGGGGGGCAATCAGCCCCAGCATTTT
V gene: TRBV7-7; clone size: .; J gene: TRBJ2-7; D gene: .; CDR3 protein: CASSPAGDTVKQYF; CDR3 DNA: TGTGCCAGCAGCCCGGCGGGGGACACTGTAAAGCAGTACTTC
V gene: TRBV7-2; clone size: .; J gene: TRBJ2-1; D gene: .; CDR3 protein: CASSITSNEQFF; CDR3 DNA: TGTGCCAGCAGCATAACTAGCAATGAGCAGTTCTTC
V gene: TRBV6-5; clone size: .; J gene: TRBJ2-7; D gene: TRBD1; CDR3 protein: CASSMDRGSYEQYF; CDR3 DNA: TGTGCCAGCAGTATGGACAGGGGCTCCTACGAGCAGTACTTC
V gene: TRBV27; clone size: many; J gene: TRBJ2-1; D gene: TRBD1; CDR3 protein: CASSLGTGHNEQFF; CDR3 DNA: TGTGCCAGCTCTTTGGGGACAGGACACAATGAGCAGTTCTTC
V gene: TRBV10-2; clone size: .; J gene: TRBJ1-3; D gene: TRBD1; CDR3 protein: CASRAGGYSGNTIYF; CDR3 DNA: TGCGCCAGCCGCGCAGGGGGGTACTCTGGAAACACCATATATTTT
V gene: TRBV5-1; clone size: .; J gene: TRBJ1-2; D gene: .; CDR3 protein: CASSLGVQGMVSTF; CDR3 DNA: TGCGCCAGCAGCTTGGGAGTACAGGGTATGGTTTCCACCTTC
V gene: TRBV7-8; clone size: few; J gene: TRBJ2-1; D gene: .; CDR3 protein: CASSRKRDRYNEQFF; CDR3 DNA: TGTGCCAGCAGTCGGAAGCGGGACAGGTACAATGAGCAGTTCTTC
V gene: TRBV5-8; clone size: few; J gene: TRBJ2-7; D gene: TRBD1; CDR3 protein: CASSLKMTGGSDEQYF; CDR3 DNA: TGTGCCAGCAGTTTAAAGATGACAGGGGGGTCTGACGAGCAGTACTTC
V gene: TRBV18; clone size: few; J gene: TRBJ1-5; D gene: TRBD1; CDR3 protein: CASSPDRGGQPQHF; CDR3 DNA: TGTGCCAGCTCACCGGACAGGGGTGGACAGCCCCAGCATTTT
V gene: TRBV5-1; clone size: .; J gene: TRBJ2-1; D gene: TRBD2; CDR3 protein: CASSGSGGQSYNEQFF; CDR3 DNA: TGCGCCAGCAGTGGGAGCGGGGGCCAATCCTACAATGAGCAGTTCTTC
V gene: TRBV5-4; clone size: .; J gene: TRBJ2-7; D gene: TRBD2; CDR3 protein: CASSLISGSPNEQYF; CDR3 DNA: TGTGCCAGCAGCTTGATTAGCGGGAGCCCCAACGAGCAGTACTTC
V gene: TRBV9; clone size: few; J gene: TRBJ1-6; D gene: .; CDR3 protein: CASSARSGGANSPLHF; CDR3 DNA: TGTGCCAGCAGCGCCCGAAGTGGGGGCGCGAATTCACCCCTCCACTTT
V gene: TRBV6-1; clone size: .; J gene: TRBJ1-2; D gene: .; CDR3 protein: CASTGDRPPWGYTF; CDR3 DNA: TGTGCCAGCACTGGAGACAGGCCTCCCTGGGGCTACACCTTC
V gene: TRBV7-2; clone size: .; J gene: TRBJ2-7; D gene: TRBD1; CDR3 protein: CASSLDRGYEQYF; CDR3 DNA: TGTGCCAGCAGCTTAGACAGGGGCTACGAGCAGTACTTC
V gene: TRBV13; clone size: .; J gene: TRBJ2-1; D gene: TRBD2; CDR3 protein: CASSLAGGNNEQFF; CDR3 DNA: TGTGCCAGCAGCTTAGCGGGGGGAAACAATGAGCAGTTCTTC
V gene: TRBV19; clone size: few; J gene: TRBJ1-5; D gene: .; CDR3 protein: CASSAQGSWSNQPQHF; CDR3 DNA: TGTGCCAGTAGTGCGCAGGGGTCCTGGAGCAATCAGCCCCAGCATTTT
V gene: TRBV4-2; clone size: .; J gene: TRBJ2-3; D gene: .; CDR3 protein: CASSQPGSLSPDTQYF; CDR3 DNA: TGTGCCAGCAGCCAGCCCGGGTCTTTGAGCCCAGATACGCAGTATTTT
V gene: TRBV27; clone size: .; J gene: TRBJ2-1; D gene: TRBD2; CDR3 protein: CASTSPGGSSNEQFF; CDR3 DNA: TGTGCCAGCACTTCTCCGGGCGGGAGCTCGAATGAGCAGTTCTTC
V gene: TRBV30; clone size: once; J gene: TRBJ2-7; D gene: .; CDR3 protein: CAWSVGGGSEQYF; CDR3 DNA: TGTGCCTGGAGTGTAGGGGGGGGGAGCGAGCAGTACTTC
V gene: TRBV5-1; clone size: .; J gene: TRBJ2-7; D gene: .; CDR3 protein: CASSLRPRVGSGLVEQYF; CDR3 DNA: TGCGCCAGCAGCTTGCGCCCCCGAGTCGGGAGCGGGCTAGTCGAGCAGTACTTC
V gene: TRBV29-1; clone size: .; J gene: TRBJ2-1; D gene: TRBD1; CDR3 protein: CSSIRDRGGNEQFF; CDR3 DNA: TGCAGCTCCATCCGGGACAGGGGAGGGAATGAGCAGTTCTTC